These T cell receptor beta chains were read from a single sample in a study of OX40 agonist ivuxolimab in advanced cancers. Data came from immunoSEQ multiplex PCR; TCRdb stores just in-frame clones and leaves some out. This sample yields around 40,000 clones, of which roughly 80% are seen a single time; approximately 2.6% belongs to the top ten. The sequencing here drew on CD4+ or CD8+ T cells sorted from blood, taken in a trial of the OX40 agonist ivuxolimab. The receptor set was obtained from an adult with an advanced solid tumor such as melanoma, head and neck, liver or kidney cancer. CDR3s include the opening cysteine and the closing phenylalanine or tryptophan. Fields, in order: J gene, V gene, CDR3 protein.

J: TRBJ2-2; V: TRBV19; CDR3: CASRPPGGGTGELFF
J: TRBJ1-3; V: TRBV2; CDR3: CASSGVGRGNAGNTIYF
J: TRBJ2-2; V: TRBV28; CDR3: CASSLSGRPTGELFF
J: TRBJ2-3; V: TRBV6-6; CDR3: CASSYFSSSTDTQYF
J: TRBJ1-3; V: TRBV7-9; CDR3: CASSQSLGNTIYF
J: TRBJ1-1; V: TRBV29-1; CDR3: CSAYPGQGEAFF
J: TRBJ1-2; V: TRBV7-8; CDR3: CASSRGMTGWYGYTF
J: TRBJ1-4; V: TRBV28; CDR3: CATTLVRTASNEKLFF
J: TRBJ2-1; V: TRBV7-8; CDR3: CASSLTIILSSYNEQFF
J: TRBJ2-1; V: TRBV7-9; CDR3: CASSLSPLAGENEQFF
J: TRBJ2-1; V: TRBV6-4; CDR3: CASSDSPTGLAGVGSYNEQFF
J: TRBJ2-7; V: TRBV9; CDR3: CASSPEEGGPSYEQYF
J: TRBJ1-4; V: TRBV11-2; CDR3: CASSPGQATNEKLFF
J: TRBJ1-4; V: TRBV4-1; CDR3: CASSQEGLGNEKLFF
J: TRBJ1-1; V: TRBV14; CDR3: CASSPLNRGKYTEAFF
J: TRBJ2-7; V: TRBV28; CDR3: CASCTAGTSSYEQYF
J: TRBJ1-2; V: TRBV28; CDR3: CASTSPPRDLGYTF
J: TRBJ2-3; V: TRBV19; CDR3: CASRGGMTDTQYF
J: TRBJ2-7; V: TRBV28; CDR3: CASSSPAEQYF
J: TRBJ2-7; V: TRBV28; CDR3: CASSLSPYEQYF
J: TRBJ2-2; V: TRBV19; CDR3: CASSASGTLGYTGELFF
J: TRBJ1-2; V: TRBV30; CDR3: CAWFRDREYNGYTF
J: TRBJ2-3; V: TRBV5-4; CDR3: CASSLGTSGVTDTQYF
J: TRBJ1-1; V: TRBV11-3; CDR3: CASSRGAGLEAFF
J: TRBJ2-1; V: TRBV6-4; CDR3: CASRATGSNEQFF
J: TRBJ2-7; V: TRBV7-2; CDR3: CASSASRGLYEQYF
J: TRBJ2-6; V: TRBV11-2; CDR3: CASSQQGSGANVLTF
J: TRBJ1-1; V: TRBV18; CDR3: CASSPNTGVNTEAFF
J: TRBJ2-5; V: TRBV5-4; CDR3: CASSREGRGETQYF
J: TRBJ2-3; V: TRBV2; CDR3: CASRKDRASTDTQYF
J: TRBJ2-7; V: TRBV11-3; CDR3: CASSSGSYEQYF
J: TRBJ2-7; V: TRBV7-7; CDR3: CASSALGQGPLGQYF
J: TRBJ2-2; V: TRBV27; CDR3: CASNPRGVKAGELFF
J: TRBJ2-2; V: TRBV11-3; CDR3: CASSDRATGELFF
J: TRBJ2-6; V: TRBV7-8; CDR3: CASSSGGAAGVLTF